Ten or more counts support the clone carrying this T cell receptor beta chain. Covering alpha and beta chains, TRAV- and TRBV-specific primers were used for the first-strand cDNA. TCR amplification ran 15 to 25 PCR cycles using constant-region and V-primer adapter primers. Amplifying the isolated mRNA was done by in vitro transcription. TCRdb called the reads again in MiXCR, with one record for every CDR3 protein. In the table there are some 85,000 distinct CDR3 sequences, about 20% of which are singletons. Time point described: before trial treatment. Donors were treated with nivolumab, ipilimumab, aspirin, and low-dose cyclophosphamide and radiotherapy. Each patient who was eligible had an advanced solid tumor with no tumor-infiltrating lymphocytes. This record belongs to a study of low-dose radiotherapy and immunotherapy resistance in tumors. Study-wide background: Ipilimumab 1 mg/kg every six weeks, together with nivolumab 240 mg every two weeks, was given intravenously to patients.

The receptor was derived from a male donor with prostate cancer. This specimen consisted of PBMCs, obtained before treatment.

The CDR3 loop reads CASSLTGIYEQYF. Written as DNA, the CDR3 is TGTGCCAGCAGCTTGACAGGGATCTACGAGCAGTACTTC. This sequence joins TRBV6-6 and TRBJ2-7, with 7 bases lining up with TRBD1. Germline loops: CDR1 MNHNY, CDR2 SVGAGI (reference sequence). The CDR3 is 13 amino acids. Germline trimming cut 6 bases from V and 3 bases from J; bases unmatched to any gene: 5.